The T cell receptor (beta chain) described here comes from a study of cytomegalovirus exposure and HLA in healthy donors. Study-level background: A later analysis reported the same platform for the 120 validation repertoires and the roughly 700 first-cohort repertoires.

The trim removed 0 bases at V and 8 bases at J, leaving 6 bases unmatched. The CDR3 is 14 residues long. Germline V lookup: CDR1 GTSNPN, CDR2 SVGIG (reference sequence). Assay used: immunoSEQ multiplex PCR; TCRdb lists only in-frame clones, some missing. Of about 200,000 clones listed, 80% to 90% were seen once; the top ten hold over 0.95%. Concerning this clone itself: Antigen unknown.

Overall study results and limits: The authors enumerated over 150 TCR beta chains as linked to cytomegalovirus. The TCR clusters that emerged in the first cohort tended, a later analysis found, to co-occur in the 110 or so validation repertoires. Confirmation in vitro established that a few CMV-associated chains were specific for CMV antigens.

The TCR originated in a woman in her 30s in good health and CMV-seronegative. The chain links TRBV30 to TRBJ2-1; 8 bases match TRBD2. Specimen: PBMCs. CDR3 amino acids: CAWSVLAGGHEQFF. CDR3 DNA: TGTGCCTGGAGTGTACTGGCGGGAGGCCATGAGCAGTTCTTC.